This T cell receptor beta chain was sequenced during a study of memory CD4+ T cells and cytomegalovirus serostatus. Study-level points and caveats: Of 150 to 200 reported CMV TCRbeta sequences, about 70 were found in memory CD4+ repertoires.

Comments on this clone: Its antigen is undetermined.

The CDR3 runs 14 residues. J was trimmed by 1 base and V by 3 bases; bases with no gene match: 2. Germline-derived CDR1 and CDR2 are KGHSH and LQKENI. Authors' methods: Out-of-frame sequences were removed, leaving about 2,300,000 distinct TCRbeta sequences. Produced via immunoSEQ multiplex PCR; TCRdb's table is partial and in-frame only. Clonal size and the V and J genes are those of that table, whereas D and trimming came from the DNA. This table has approximately 60,000 clones, about 81% appearing once. Single viable CD3+CD4+CD8-CD45RO+ cells were sorted as the memory CD4+ T cells. CD4+ T cells were isolated by positive magnetic selection.

The sequenced sample consisted of memory CD4+ T cells from blood. The chain is built from TRBV18 and TRBJ1-1; 7 bases are a match to TRBD1. The sequence was collected from an adult in good health and CMV-seronegative. The CDR3 region is CASSPGQTNTEAFF. The DNA of the CDR3 is TGTGCCAGCTCACCGGGACAGACGAACACTGAAGCTTTCTTT.